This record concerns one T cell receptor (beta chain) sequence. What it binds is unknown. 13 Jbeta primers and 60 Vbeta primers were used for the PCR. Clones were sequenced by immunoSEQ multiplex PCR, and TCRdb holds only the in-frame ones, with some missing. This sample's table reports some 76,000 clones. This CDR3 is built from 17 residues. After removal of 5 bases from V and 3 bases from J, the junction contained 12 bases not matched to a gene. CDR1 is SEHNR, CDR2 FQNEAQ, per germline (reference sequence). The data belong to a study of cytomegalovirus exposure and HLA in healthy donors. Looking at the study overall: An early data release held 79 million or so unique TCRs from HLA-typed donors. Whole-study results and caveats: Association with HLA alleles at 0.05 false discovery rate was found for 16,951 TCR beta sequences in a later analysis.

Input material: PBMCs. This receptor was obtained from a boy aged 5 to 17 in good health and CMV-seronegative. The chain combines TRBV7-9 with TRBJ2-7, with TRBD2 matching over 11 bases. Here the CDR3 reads CASSHQRPLAGGYEQYF. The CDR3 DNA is TGTGCCAGCAGCCACCAACGCCCCCTAGCGGGGGGCTACGAGCAGTACTTC.